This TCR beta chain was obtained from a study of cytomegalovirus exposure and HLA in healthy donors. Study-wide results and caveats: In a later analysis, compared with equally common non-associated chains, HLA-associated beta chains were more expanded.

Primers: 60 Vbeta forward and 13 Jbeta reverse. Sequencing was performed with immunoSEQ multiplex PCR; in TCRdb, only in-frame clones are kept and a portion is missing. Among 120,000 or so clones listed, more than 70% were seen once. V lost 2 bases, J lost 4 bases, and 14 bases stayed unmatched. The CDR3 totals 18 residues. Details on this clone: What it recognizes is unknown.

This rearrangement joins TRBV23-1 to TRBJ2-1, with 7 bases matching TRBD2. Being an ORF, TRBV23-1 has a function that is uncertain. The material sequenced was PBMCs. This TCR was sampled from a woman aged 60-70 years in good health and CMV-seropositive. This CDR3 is CASSQVMLRETTYNEQFF. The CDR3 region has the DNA TGCGCCAGCAGTCAAGTTATGTTGCGGGAGACCACGTACAATGAGCAGTTCTTC.